The 25 T cell receptor beta chains below come from one sample, sequenced in a study of T cell responses to AZD1222 COVID-19 vaccine. Clones were sequenced by immunoSEQ multiplex PCR, and TCRdb holds only the in-frame ones, with some missing. The repertoire holds around 73,000 clones, with roughly 87% as singletons. The sample was peripheral blood, taken 28 days after the second AZD1222 dose. All receptors come from an adult who received the AZD1222 COVID-19 vaccine.

This clone was detected only once. The rearrangement joins TRBV9 to TRBJ1-2; D is perhaps TRBD1 (6 bases). Looked up from germline, CDR1 is SGDLS and CDR2 is YYNGEE. The CDR3 is 15 residues long. The V and J ends lost 4 bases and 0 bases respectively, with 13 bases between them. The CDR3 region is CASSPLGATNYGYTF. CDR3 sequence (DNA): TGTGCCAGCAGCCCTCTGGGGGCTACTAACTATGGCTACACCTTC.

V is TRBV12-5 and J is TRBJ2-2, with D uncertain. The CDR3 length is 14 residues. Trimming cost V 6 bases and J 4 bases, with 12 bases left between them. Germline CDR1 is LGHNT and CDR2 is FRNRAP. CDR3 loop: CASGSRVPTGELFF. CDR3 sequence (DNA): TGTGCTAGTGGATCCAGAGTACCCACCGGGGAGCTGTTTTTT. The full variable domain, its missing parts supplied by reference TRBV12-5 and TRBJ2-2, is DARVTQTPRHKVTEMGQEVTMRCQPILGHNTVFWYRQTMMQGLELLAYFRNRAPLDDSGMPKDRFSAEMPDATLATLKIQPSEPRDSAVYFCASGSRVPTGELFFGEGSRLTVL.

The V call is TRBV11-3, the J call TRBJ1-4, with D possibly matching TRBD1 (5 bases). The CDR3 spans 14 residues. Germline CDR1 is SGHNT and CDR2 is YENEEA. V dropped 5 bases and J dropped 1 base, with 8 bases sitting between them. Written as DNA, the CDR3 is TGTGCCAGCAGCCCGGGGGTAACTAATGAAAAACTGTTTTTT. It translates to CASSPGVTNEKLFF. The whole variable domain, remainder taken from reference TRBV11-3 and TRBJ1-4, is EAGVVQSPRYKIIEKKQPVAFWCNPISGHNTLYWYLQNLGQGPELLIRYENEEAVDDSQLPKDRFSAERLKGVDSTLKIQPAELGDSAVYLCASSPGVTNEKLFFGSGTQLSVL.

The chain has TRBV19 and TRBJ2-1, with 8 positions matching TRBD2. The ends lost 10 bases at V and 4 bases at J; junction bases unmatched: 9. The germline V gene has CDR1 LNHDA and CDR2 SQIVND (reference sequence). This CDR3 has 14 amino acids. The CDR3 DNA reads as TGTGCCACAATGCGGGGGGCGATATACAATGAGCAGTTCTTC. Translated, it gives CATMRGAIYNEQFF.

The chain carries TRBV19 and TRBJ1-2, with D possibly matching TRBD1 (5 bases). The CDR3 sequence is 13 residues long. Trimming cost V 7 bases and J 6 bases, with 15 bases left between them. Germline V lookup: CDR1 LNHDA, CDR2 SQIVND (reference sequence). CDR3 sequence reads: CASTSWRGHGYTF. CDR3 coding DNA: TGTGCCAGTACCAGTTGGAGGGGTCATGGCTACACCTTC.

In DNA form, the CDR3 reads TGTGCCAGCAGCCGATTGGGGTCCTATGGCTACACCTTC. Translation: CASSRLGSYGYTF. The V and J genes are TRBV14 and TRBJ1-2; D gene uncertain. Germline V gene lookup returns CDR1 SGHDN and CDR2 FVKESK. The CDR3 loop spans 13 amino acids. The V and J ends lost 4 bases and 4 bases respectively, with 10 bases between them.

The rearrangement uses TRBV6-5 and TRBJ2-1, with D perhaps assigned TRBD1 or TRBD2 (6 bases each). Germline assignment: CDR1 MNHEY and CDR2 SVGAGI. This CDR3 has 15 residues. V shed 5 bases and J shed 7 bases, with 18 bases lying between them. The DNA for the CDR3 is TGTGCCAGCAGTACCTTTCCGGGGGCGGGGAATGAGCAGTTCTTC. It codes for CASSTFPGAGNEQFF.

This clone was picked up a small number of times. V usage is TRBV7-2 and J usage is TRBJ1-2, with TRBD1 as a possible D gene (6 bases). Germline V gene sequence: CDR1 SGHTA, CDR2 FQGNSA. The CDR3 runs 16 residues. V lost 6 bases and J 4 bases, leaving 21 bases between the germline ends. CDR3 in DNA: TGTGCCAGCAGACGAGATTGGACAGCTCGAACCTATGGCTACACCTTC. Encoded protein: CASRRDWTARTYGYTF.

J is TRBJ2-7 and V is TRBV27; perhaps D is TRBD1 or TRBD2 (6 bases each). V lost 3 bases, J lost 2 bases, and 8 bases lay in between. This CDR3 spans 13 amino acids. CDR1 MNHEY and CDR2 SMNVEV come from the germline V gene (reference sequence). Here the CDR3 reads CASSLEGAYEQYV. CDR3 DNA: TGTGCCAGCAGTTTGGAGGGGGCCTACGAGCAGTACGTC.

This chain uses TRBV11-1 with TRBJ2-3; D unclear. The V and J ends lost 1 base and 0 bases respectively, with 2 bases between them. Per the germline V gene, CDR1 is SGHAT and CDR2 is FQDESV (reference sequence). This CDR3 comprises 13 residues. The CDR3 nucleotides read TGTGCCAGCAGCTTAGAAAGCACAGATACGCAGTATTTT. The encoded protein is CASSLESTDTQYF.

The genes are TRBV4-2 and TRBJ2-5, with TRBD2 identical over 9 bases. CDR3 length equals 16 residues. Trimming cost V 1 base and J 1 base; bases outside gene matches: 4. Germline V gene data show CDR1 as LGHNA and CDR2 as YNFKEQ. The CDR3 bases are TGTGCCAGCAGCCAAGGGGCGGGGGGGTTCCAAGAGACCCAGTACTTC. Protein product: CASSQGAGGFQETQYF.

The chain carries TRBV16 and TRBJ1-1, with D possibly TRBD1 on 6 matching bases. The V and J ends lost 4 bases and 0 bases respectively, with 15 bases between them. The CDR3 loop spans 16 amino acids. CDR1 and CDR2 (germline): KGHSY, FQNENV. The CDR3 region is CASSRGGQLMNTEAFF. CDR3 coding DNA: TGTGCCAGCAGCCGGGGGGGGCAGCTGATGAACACTGAAGCTTTCTTT.

The CDR3 sequence: CASSWGLAFGELFF. The CDR3, as DNA: TGCGCCAGCAGCTGGGGACTAGCGTTCGGGGAGCTGTTTTTT. The chain recombines TRBV5-1 with TRBJ2-2, with 10 bases matching TRBD2. The V gene's germline CDR1 is SGHRS and CDR2 YFSETQ. V was pared by 3 bases and J by 7 bases, with 3 bases of the junction left unmatched. CDR3 length: 14 amino acids.

The rearrangement joins TRBV6-4 to TRBJ2-6; the D gene is possibly TRBD1 (6 bases). V was trimmed by 10 bases and J by 4 bases, leaving 14 bases between them. The CDR3 loop spans 14 amino acids. The germline V gene has CDR1 MRHNA and CDR2 SNTAGT. The DNA for the CDR3 is TGTGCCACCTCAAAGGGGGACGGGGCCAACGTCCTGACTTTC. The encoded protein is CATSKGDGANVLTF.

The chain uses TRBV5-6 and TRBJ1-4, with TRBD1 matching over 7 bases. Germline V lookup: CDR1 SGHDT, CDR2 YYEEEE. This CDR3 is built from 13 residues. J gave up 8 bases and V 4 bases, and 5 bases lay outside the gene matches. The chain's CDR3 is CASSAGTAEKLFF. As DNA, the CDR3 is TGTGCCAGCAGCGCTGGGACAGCCGAAAAACTGTTTTTT.

V and J are TRBV19 and TRBJ2-7, with 10 bases aligning to TRBD1. This CDR3 is 15 amino acids long. After removal of 5 bases from V and 3 bases from J, the junction contained 7 bases not matched to a gene. The germline gives CDR1 LNHDA, CDR2 SQIVND (reference sequence). The CDR3 spells CASSQDRGLVYEQYF. CDR3 in DNA: TGTGCCAGTAGTCAAGACAGGGGGCTAGTCTACGAGCAGTACTTC.

This chain joins TRBV7-2 and TRBJ2-1; D is undetermined. Germline V gene sequence: CDR1 SGHTA, CDR2 FQGNSA. The V end was cut by 2 bases, the J end by 9 bases, with 8 bases between. There are 12 residues in the CDR3. The CDR3 reads CASSLNRAEQFF. Written as DNA, the CDR3 is TGTGCCAGCAGCTTAAATAGGGCTGAGCAGTTCTTC.

J is TRBJ2-3 and V is TRBV4-3, with D possibly being TRBD2 (7 bases). Between the trimmed V and J ends, which lost 3 bases and 6 bases, there was a span of 31 bases. The V gene's germline CDR1 is LGHNA and CDR2 YSLEER. The CDR3 runs 20 residues. The CDR3 coding sequence is TGCGCCAGCAGCCAGGAAAAGGGGGGGGCAAGGTTGGCGTTAGGGGATACGCAGTATTTT. It yields the protein CASSQEKGGARLALGDTQYF.

In this sample, this clone turned up once. The rearrangement joins TRBV6-2 or TRBV6-3 to TRBJ2-2; possible D gene TRBD1, 7 bases. The germline CDR1 and CDR2 sequences are MNHEY and SVGEGT. V was pared by 5 bases and J by 15 bases, with 19 bases between. CDR3 length: 13 residues. CDR3 nucleotide sequence: TGTGCCAGCAGTACACAGGGGTCCGGGGGCATGTTTTTT. It translates to CASSTQGSGGMFF.

The rearrangement uses TRBV27 and TRBJ1-3; D ambiguous. In germline, CDR1 is MNHEY, CDR2 SMNVEV (reference sequence). The CDR3 length is 15 residues. The V end was cut by 6 bases, the J end by 0 bases, with 12 bases between. CDR3 in DNA: TGTGCCAGCAGAGTTGGCGGGAACTCTGGAAACACCATATATTTT. Residues: CASRVGGNSGNTIYF.

This chain joins TRBV5-4 and TRBJ2-1; unclear D gene. This CDR3 has 14 amino acids. Germline V gene lookup returns CDR1 SGHNT and CDR2 YYREEE (reference sequence). Trimming left V 4 bases short and J 2 bases short, with 10 bases between. The CDR3 here is CASSPGRPYNEQFF. The CDR3 coding sequence is TGTGCCAGCAGCCCTGGCCGGCCCTACAATGAGCAGTTCTTC.

As DNA, the CDR3 is TGTGCCAGCAGCTTAAACACCCCCGCCGCCGGGGGCTACACCTTC. It is translated as CASSLNTPAAGGYTF. The chain joins TRBV11-2 to TRBJ1-2; D unclear. CDR1 SGHAT and CDR2 FQNNGV come from the germline V gene. V lost 2 bases, J lost 8 bases, and 18 bases lay in between. The CDR3 spans 15 residues.

The CDR3 region is CAISEASSPYEQYF. CDR3 sequence (DNA): TGTGCCATCAGTGAGGCTAGCAGTCCCTACGAGCAGTACTTC. J is TRBJ2-7 and V is TRBV10-3; D might be TRBD2 (5 bases). The CDR3 consists of 14 residues. The V and J ends lost 2 bases and 2 bases respectively, with 10 bases between them. The germline CDR1 and CDR2 sequences are ENHRY and SYGVKD.

The genes are TRBV18 and TRBJ2-5; no firm D call. V lost 2 bases and J 5 bases, leaving 15 bases between the germline ends. CDR1 KGHSH and CDR2 LQKENI come from the germline V gene. CDR3 size: 15 residues. This CDR3 is CASSPSEVGSETQYF. Written as DNA, the CDR3 is TGTGCCAGCTCACCATCTGAGGTGGGTTCGGAGACCCAGTACTTC.

The chain carries TRBV29-1 and TRBJ2-1; D may be TRBD2 (7 bases). V lost 3 bases, J lost 9 bases, and 18 bases lay in between. Germline CDR1 and CDR2: SQVTM and ANQGSEA. The CDR3 contains 14 residues. The DNA for the CDR3 is TGCAGCGTTGAGGGCGGGGGCAGGATCGGTGAGCAGTTCTTC. It translates to CSVEGGGRIGEQFF.